These T cell receptor beta chains were read from a single sample in a study of blood T cells in healthy people across ages. Via MiXCR, TCRdb re-called the 5' RACE reads, giving one row per CDR3 protein. The data show 600,000 to 650,000 distinct CDR3 sequences, with roughly 53% seen just once and 30% to 45% held by the top ten. Sequencing was done on a sample of blood. Receptor source: a man aged 55-75 years in good health. Both conserved end residues are part of each CDR3. D genes are given only for firm matches. Clone size is given for some rows only: seen once, a few or many times, or a class if the clone is expanded.

J: TRBJ1-6; D: -; V: TRBV10-3; length: 14; size: few; DNA: TGTGCCATCAGTGAGGGCAGCTATAATTCACCCCTCCACTTT; CDR3: CAISEGSYNSPLHF
J: TRBJ1-2; D: -; V: TRBV2; length: 13; size: few; DNA: TGTGCCAGCAGGCCTGGACTCCCAGTGGGCTACACCTTC; CDR3: CASRPGLPVGYTF
J: TRBJ2-5; D: TRBD2; V: TRBV6-6; length: 15; size: -; DNA: TGTGCCAGCAGTTATCGGAGTAGCGGGGAAGAGACCCAGTACTTC; CDR3: CASSYRSSGEETQYF
J: TRBJ2-5; D: -; V: TRBV11-2; length: 15; size: once; DNA: TGTGCCAGCAGCCCCGGTGTCTCGTACCAAGAGACCCAGTACTTC; CDR3: CASSPGVSYQETQYF
J: TRBJ2-5; D: TRBD1; V: TRBV27; length: 14; size: few; DNA: TGTGCCAGCAGTCCAACAGGGGCCCATTGGACCCAGTACTTC; CDR3: CASSPTGAHWTQYF
J: TRBJ2-5; D: -; V: TRBV20-1; length: 16; size: few; DNA: TGCAGTGCTAGGTTAACAGGGGAGGTCCTCCAAGAGACCCAGTACTTC; CDR3: CSARLTGEVLQETQYF
J: TRBJ1-5; D: TRBD1; V: TRBV6-4; length: 20; size: -; DNA: TGTGCCAGCAGTGACCCTATAGGGACAGGGGTGGGGGATAGCAATCAGCCCCAGCATTTT; CDR3: CASSDPIGTGVGDSNQPQHF
J: TRBJ1-2; D: TRBD1; V: TRBV5-1; length: 15; size: -; DNA: TGCGCCAGCAGCCCCTATGGACAGGGGGCGGTACGGATCACCTTC; CDR3: CASSPYGQGAVRITF
J: TRBJ2-6; D: -; V: TRBV5-1; length: 14; size: many; DNA: TGCGCCAGCAGCTTGGCCCCTGGGGCCAACGTCCTGACTTTC; CDR3: CASSLAPGANVLTF
J: TRBJ1-1; D: -; V: TRBV12-3/TRBV12-4; length: 12; size: many; DNA: TGTGCCAGCAGATACATGAACACTGAAGCTTTCTTT; CDR3: CASRYMNTEAFF
J: TRBJ1-4; D: -; V: TRBV6-5; length: 14; size: -; DNA: TGTGCCAGCAGACAGGGTCCCCTTAATGAAAAACTGTTTTTT; CDR3: CASRQGPLNEKLFF
J: TRBJ1-1; D: -; V: TRBV9; length: 14; size: few; DNA: TGTGCCAGCAGCGTGTCGACAGTGAACACTGAAGCTTTCTTT; CDR3: CASSVSTVNTEAFF
J: TRBJ1-6; D: TRBD1; V: TRBV6-2/TRBV6-3; length: 19; size: -; DNA: TGTGCCAGCAGTTACCCACTGGGACAGACGAGCTCCTATAATTCACCCCTCCACTTT; CDR3: CASSYPLGQTSSYNSPLHF
J: TRBJ2-5; D: -; V: TRBV20-1; length: 11; size: -; DNA: TGCAGTGCTAGCTCCCTGAGGACCCAGTACTTC; CDR3: CSASSLRTQYF
J: TRBJ2-3; D: TRBD2; V: TRBV7-9; length: 15; size: -; DNA: TGTGCCAGCAGCCCTCCCCGACTAGCCACAGATACGCAGTATTTT; CDR3: CASSPPRLATDTQYF
J: TRBJ2-3; D: TRBD2; V: TRBV12-3/TRBV12-4; length: 18; size: -; DNA: TGTGCCAGCAGTTTAGGGGCTAGCGGGGGCCCCAGCACAGATACGCAGTATTTT; CDR3: CASSLGASGGPSTDTQYF
J: TRBJ2-1; D: TRBD2; V: TRBV7-9; length: 16; size: few; DNA: TGTGCCAGCAGCTTAACCTGGACTAGCGCGTCCGGTGAGCAGTTCTTC; CDR3: CASSLTWTSASGEQFF
J: TRBJ1-2; D: -; V: TRBV7-2; length: 16; size: few; DNA: TGTGCCAGCAGCTTTTCGGAAGGCCAGGGCGCTTATGGCTACACCTTC; CDR3: CASSFSEGQGAYGYTF
J: TRBJ2-7; D: -; V: TRBV7-9; length: 13; size: few; DNA: TGTGCCAGCAGCTCCAGGGCCAGCTACGAGCAGTACTTC; CDR3: CASSSRASYEQYF
J: TRBJ2-3; D: -; V: TRBV10-3; length: 13; size: -; DNA: TGTGCCATCACAAGCAGGGACACAGATACGCAGTATTTT; CDR3: CAITSRDTDTQYF
J: TRBJ2-7; D: TRBD2; V: TRBV20-1; length: 15; size: -; DNA: TGCAGTGCTAGTCGACTAGCGGGGGGAACCTACGAGCAGTACTTC; CDR3: CSASRLAGGTYEQYF
J: TRBJ1-1; D: -; V: TRBV5-1; length: 15; size: -; DNA: TGCGCCAGCAGCTTGGGGCCGGGGGAGTACACTGAAGCTTTCTTT; CDR3: CASSLGPGEYTEAFF